These 2 T cell receptor beta chains came from one sample sequenced in a study of cytomegalovirus exposure and HLA in healthy donors. It was with 60 Vbeta and 13 Jbeta primers that the PCR ran. The table came from immunoSEQ multiplex PCR; TCRdb's copy has only in-frame clones and leaves some out. This sample has roughly 100,000 clones, with approximately 82% found just once. Sequenced material: PBMCs. The receptors derive from a female donor in good health and CMV-seropositive.

The chain employs TRBV7-9 and TRBJ2-3; weak D call: TRBD2 (5 bases). V was clipped by 3 bases and J by 0 bases, with 10 bases between them. The V gene's germline CDR1 is SEHNR and CDR2 FQNEAQ (reference sequence). There are 15 residues in the CDR3. The CDR3 region is CASSFGGRSTDTQYF. The DNA of the CDR3 is TGTGCCAGCAGCTTCGGCGGGCGGAGCACAGATACGCAGTATTTT.

J is TRBJ2-5 and V is TRBV6-1; maybe TRBD2 (6 bases). The better agreement between TRBJ2-7 and the DNA end casts doubt on the J call. Germline CDR1 MNHNS, CDR2 SASEGT. This CDR3 has 14 amino acids. CDR3: CASTTTREWGEQYF. The CDR3 bases are TGTGCCAGCACCACGACTCGGGAGTGGGGCGAGCAGTACTTC.